These T cell receptor beta chains were read from a single sample in a study of T cells in localized non-small cell lung cancer. TCRdb's table, derived via immunoSEQ multiplex PCR, lists solely in-frame clones and lacks some. This sample yields roughly 3,000 clones, of which roughly 45% are seen a single time; over 13% belongs to the top ten. Material: lung tumor tissue, obtained before any cancer treatment. The receptors shown here come from a woman aged 40 to 75 with stage II squamous cell lung carcinoma. The CDR3 runs from the conserved cysteine through the conserved F or W. The order of the fields is CDR3 DNA, CDR3 protein, D gene, V gene, J gene, clone size. A D gene is named only where the DNA matches it firmly. The size field is filled for only some rows; it gives once, few, many or a size class.

cdr3_nt: TGTGCCAGCAGGTGGGGCATCGGACTAGGCAATGAGCAGTTCTTC
cdr3_aa: CASRWGIGLGNEQFF
d_call: TRBD2
v_call: TRBV28
j_call: TRBJ2-1
clone_size: .

cdr3_nt: TGTGCCAGCAGCGCGGGCCCTAACTATGGCTACACCTTC
cdr3_aa: CASSAGPNYGYTF
d_call: .
v_call: TRBV28
j_call: TRBJ1-2
clone_size: .

cdr3_nt: TGTGCCAGCAGCTTAGCGGGGACAGAAGAGACCCAGTACTTC
cdr3_aa: CASSLAGTEETQYF
d_call: .
v_call: TRBV7-5
j_call: TRBJ2-5
clone_size: few

cdr3_nt: TGTGCCAGCAGTGAAGATCCCAGGAACGGCTACACCTTC
cdr3_aa: CASSEDPRNGYTF
d_call: .
v_call: TRBV9
j_call: TRBJ1-2
clone_size: .

cdr3_nt: TGTGCCAGCAGCCACCGACAGGGAGCGGACACTGAAGCTTTCTTT
cdr3_aa: CASSHRQGADTEAFF
d_call: TRBD1
v_call: TRBV11-3
j_call: TRBJ1-1
clone_size: few

cdr3_nt: TGCAGCGTTGAGCTAGTCCGCTACAATGAGCAGTTCTTC
cdr3_aa: CSVELVRYNEQFF
d_call: .
v_call: TRBV29-1
j_call: TRBJ2-1
clone_size: .

cdr3_nt: TGTGCCAGCAGCCTTACCACAGGGGAAACCACAGATACGCAGTATTTT
cdr3_aa: CASSLTTGETTDTQYF
d_call: TRBD1
v_call: TRBV9
j_call: TRBJ2-3
clone_size: .

cdr3_nt: TGTGCCAGTCTCAGAGGAGGGTCGAACACCGGGGAGCTGTTTTTT
cdr3_aa: CASLRGGSNTGELFF
d_call: .
v_call: TRBV28
j_call: TRBJ2-2
clone_size: .

cdr3_nt: TGTGCCATCAGTCAGGGGAATCAGCCCCAGCATTTT
cdr3_aa: CAISQGNQPQHF
d_call: .
v_call: TRBV6-8
j_call: TRBJ1-5
clone_size: few

cdr3_nt: TGTGCCAGCAGCTCCCAGGGGTCTCCCTACAATGAGCAGTTCTTC
cdr3_aa: CASSSQGSPYNEQFF
d_call: .
v_call: TRBV7-7
j_call: TRBJ2-1
clone_size: .

cdr3_nt: TGTGCCAGCATCCCTGGACAGTTGAACACTGAAGCTTTCTTT
cdr3_aa: CASIPGQLNTEAFF
d_call: .
v_call: TRBV28
j_call: TRBJ1-1
clone_size: .

cdr3_nt: TGTGCCAGTAGTACGCGCGGGACCCGAACTAACGAGCAGTTCTTC
cdr3_aa: CASSTRGTRTNEQFF
d_call: .
v_call: TRBV19
j_call: TRBJ2-1
clone_size: .

cdr3_nt: TGTGCCAGCAGCTTGACAGGGGTGGGGACTGAAGCTTTCTTT
cdr3_aa: CASSLTGVGTEAFF
d_call: TRBD1
v_call: TRBV11-3
j_call: TRBJ1-1
clone_size: .

cdr3_nt: TGTGCCAGCAGCAGTAGCGGGGTAAACCTACAAGAGACCCAGTACTTC
cdr3_aa: CASSSSGVNLQETQYF
d_call: TRBD2
v_call: TRBV6-7
j_call: TRBJ2-5
clone_size: .

cdr3_nt: TGCGCCAGCAGCCCAGGGGGCGCGTACACTGAAGCTTTCTTT
cdr3_aa: CASSPGGAYTEAFF
d_call: TRBD1
v_call: TRBV5-1
j_call: TRBJ1-1
clone_size: few

cdr3_nt: TGTGCCAGCAGTTTGGGCGGGCCCTCCTACAATGAGCAGTTCTTC
cdr3_aa: CASSLGGPSYNEQFF
d_call: .
v_call: TRBV28
j_call: TRBJ2-1
clone_size: once

cdr3_nt: TGTGCCAGCAGTGAAGGAAGGGGGTATGAAAAACTGTTTTTT
cdr3_aa: CASSEGRGYEKLFF
d_call: .
v_call: TRBV6-7
j_call: TRBJ1-4
clone_size: few

cdr3_nt: TGTGCCAGTAGTATTCAAGCGGGAGGTACCGGGGAGCTGTTTTTT
cdr3_aa: CASSIQAGGTGELFF
d_call: TRBD2
v_call: TRBV19
j_call: TRBJ2-2
clone_size: .

cdr3_nt: TGTGCCACCACCAACGGGTGGGGTAATTCACCCCTCCACTTT
cdr3_aa: CATTNGWGNSPLHF
d_call: .
v_call: TRBV10-3
j_call: TRBJ1-6
clone_size: .

cdr3_nt: TGTGCCAGTAGTATGGGGGCACTACGCTCGACAGATACGCAGTATTTT
cdr3_aa: CASSMGALRSTDTQYF
d_call: .
v_call: TRBV19
j_call: TRBJ2-3
clone_size: .

cdr3_nt: TGTGCCAGCAGTTCCCCGACGGGGACTGATCAGCCCCAGCATTTT
cdr3_aa: CASSSPTGTDQPQHF
d_call: .
v_call: TRBV28
j_call: TRBJ1-5
clone_size: few

cdr3_nt: TGTGCCAGCAGCTCCTGGGACATCGGCAATCAGCCCCAGCATTTT
cdr3_aa: CASSSWDIGNQPQHF
d_call: .
v_call: TRBV11-3
j_call: TRBJ1-5
clone_size: few

cdr3_nt: TGTGCCACCAGCGGGAGCGGGGAGACAGATACGCAGTATTTT
cdr3_aa: CATSGSGETDTQYF
d_call: TRBD2
v_call: TRBV15
j_call: TRBJ2-3
clone_size: .

cdr3_nt: TGTGCCACCTTGGAGACTAGCGGGTACACAGATACGCAGTATTTT
cdr3_aa: CATLETSGYTDTQYF
d_call: TRBD2
v_call: TRBV19
j_call: TRBJ2-3
clone_size: .

cdr3_nt: TGTGCCAGCAGCGTTAGCTATAGTAATGAGCAGTTCTTC
cdr3_aa: CASSVSYSNEQFF
d_call: .
v_call: TRBV7-1
j_call: TRBJ2-1
clone_size: few

cdr3_nt: TGCGCCAGCAGTCCGCCGGGGTTGAACACTGAAGCTTTCTTT
cdr3_aa: CASSPPGLNTEAFF
d_call: .
v_call: TRBV23-1
j_call: TRBJ1-1
clone_size: .

cdr3_nt: TGTGCCATCAGTGAGTCGACCGTAAACACTGAAGCTTTCTTT
cdr3_aa: CAISESTVNTEAFF
d_call: .
v_call: TRBV10-3
j_call: TRBJ1-1
clone_size: few

cdr3_nt: TGTGCCAGCAGTGGAGGCGGTGGGGAGCTGTTTTTT
cdr3_aa: CASSGGGGELFF
d_call: .
v_call: TRBV9
j_call: TRBJ2-2
clone_size: .

cdr3_nt: TGTGCCAGTACCAGGGACGGTCAAGAGACCCAGTACTTC
cdr3_aa: CASTRDGQETQYF
d_call: .
v_call: TRBV19
j_call: TRBJ2-5
clone_size: .

cdr3_nt: TGTGCCAGTAGTCCCCCGGATCAGCCCCAGCATTTT
cdr3_aa: CASSPPDQPQHF
d_call: .
v_call: TRBV19
j_call: TRBJ1-5
clone_size: .

cdr3_nt: TGTGCCAGCAGTCCTCGATTCCTGAACACTGAAGCTTTCTTT
cdr3_aa: CASSPRFLNTEAFF
d_call: .
v_call: TRBV6-8
j_call: TRBJ1-1
clone_size: .

cdr3_nt: TGTGCCAGCAGCCCTGGACTAGCGGGGAATGAGCAGTTCTTC
cdr3_aa: CASSPGLAGNEQFF
d_call: TRBD2
v_call: TRBV11-3
j_call: TRBJ2-1
clone_size: few

cdr3_nt: TGTGCTGGTCGGGAGAGCTACACCGGGGAGCTGTTTTTT
cdr3_aa: CAGRESYTGELFF
d_call: .
v_call: TRBV6-8
j_call: TRBJ2-2
clone_size: .

cdr3_nt: TGTGCCAGCAGTCCAAGACCGGGAGATGGGTTCTTC
cdr3_aa: CASSPRPGDGFF
d_call: .
v_call: TRBV28
j_call: TRBJ2-1
clone_size: few

cdr3_nt: TGTGCCAGCAGCTCCAGGCTGTCTGGAAACACCATATATTTT
cdr3_aa: CASSSRLSGNTIYF
d_call: .
v_call: TRBV6-8
j_call: TRBJ1-3
clone_size: large

cdr3_nt: TGTGCCAGCTCGTTTCCGGGACAGGAAGGGAACACTGAAGCTTTCTTT
cdr3_aa: CASSFPGQEGNTEAFF
d_call: TRBD1
v_call: TRBV18
j_call: TRBJ1-1
clone_size: .

cdr3_nt: TGTGCCAGCAGTTACTCTGGGACAGGGTCCGGCTACACCTTC
cdr3_aa: CASSYSGTGSGYTF
d_call: TRBD1
v_call: TRBV6-8
j_call: TRBJ1-2
clone_size: few

cdr3_nt: TGTGCCAGCAGCCTTCGCCTTAATCAGCCCCAGCATTTT
cdr3_aa: CASSLRLNQPQHF
d_call: .
v_call: TRBV22-1
j_call: TRBJ1-5
clone_size: few

cdr3_nt: TGTGCCAGCAGCTTAGGCGAAGGGATGAACACTGAAGCTTTCTTT
cdr3_aa: CASSLGEGMNTEAFF
d_call: .
v_call: TRBV11-3
j_call: TRBJ1-1
clone_size: medium-sized

cdr3_nt: TGTGCCAGCAGTAACAACCCTAGCTATGGCTACACCTTC
cdr3_aa: CASSNNPSYGYTF
d_call: .
v_call: TRBV7-4
j_call: TRBJ1-2
clone_size: few

cdr3_nt: TGTGCCGCGACCAGGCCCTCGAGCACTGAAGCTTTCTTT
cdr3_aa: CAATRPSSTEAFF
d_call: .
v_call: TRBV28
j_call: TRBJ1-1
clone_size: .

cdr3_nt: TGTGCCAGCAGCTTAGGTCAGGGCTCCTACAATGAGCAGTTCTTC
cdr3_aa: CASSLGQGSYNEQFF
d_call: .
v_call: TRBV11-3
j_call: TRBJ2-1
clone_size: .

cdr3_nt: TGTGCCAGCAGTCGATCCCACATAGCGGGATCGATCTACGAGCAGTACTTC
cdr3_aa: CASSRSHIAGSIYEQYF
d_call: TRBD2
v_call: TRBV28
j_call: TRBJ2-7
clone_size: .

cdr3_nt: TGTGCCAGCTTAAAGGGGGCGTTGGAGTTCGGGGAGCTGTTTTTT
cdr3_aa: CASLKGALEFGELFF
d_call: TRBD1
v_call: TRBV18
j_call: TRBJ2-2
clone_size: once

cdr3_nt: TGCGCCAGCACCCGCGGACAGGGCGTTGGGGAGACCCAGTACTTC
cdr3_aa: CASTRGQGVGETQYF
d_call: TRBD1
v_call: TRBV5-1
j_call: TRBJ2-5
clone_size: .

cdr3_nt: TGCGCCAGCAGCCAAGAGGAAGCCGCTAACTATGGCTACACCTTC
cdr3_aa: CASSQEEAANYGYTF
d_call: .
v_call: TRBV1
j_call: TRBJ1-2
clone_size: .

cdr3_nt: TGTGCCAGCGGGGGGCGCTCGAACACCGGGGAGCTGTTTTTT
cdr3_aa: CASGGRSNTGELFF
d_call: .
v_call: TRBV9
j_call: TRBJ2-2
clone_size: few